The next 14 T cell receptor beta chains were all read from a single sample in a study of blood T cell repertoires in COVID-19. Data came from immunoSEQ multiplex PCR; TCRdb stores just in-frame clones and leaves some out. Of 200,000 to 250,000 clones listed, more than 75% are singletons. The sample consisted of PBMCs or T cells enriched from blood (not recorded which). All receptors come from a woman in her forties or fifties who had recovered from COVID-19.

The rearrangement links TRBV7-2 to TRBJ1-1, with 8 bases lining up with TRBD1. This CDR3 comprises 16 residues. J lost 4 bases, V lost 1 base, and 8 bases had no gene match. Germline loops: CDR1 SGHTA, CDR2 FQGNSA. The CDR3 bases are TGTGCCAGCAGCTTAGACGTCGTGACAGGGGCCACTGAAGCTTTCTTT. The encoded protein is CASSLDVVTGATEAFF.

The sample holds a few counts of this clone. The chain has TRBV19 and TRBJ2-4, with TRBD2 matching over 8 bases. The germline V gene has CDR1 LNHDA and CDR2 SQIVND (reference sequence). The trim removed 5 bases at V and 0 bases at J, leaving 21 bases unmatched. This CDR3 is 21 amino acids long. CDR3: CASSSRGVAGLTVLAKNIQYF. In nucleotides, the CDR3 is TGTGCCAGTAGTTCCCGTGGGGTAGCGGGACTTACTGTATTAGCCAAAAACATTCAGTACTTC.

The V and J genes are TRBV30 and TRBJ1-2; no firm D call. V lost 2 bases and J 8 bases, leaving 12 bases between the germline ends. This CDR3 region has 12 residues. Germline loops: CDR1 GTSNPN, CDR2 SVGIG (reference sequence). CDR3 region: CAWSSRARGYTF. In nucleotides, the CDR3 is TGTGCCTGGAGTTCGCGGGCAAGAGGCTACACCTTC.

This clone was observed a handful of times. The CDR3 DNA follows: TGTGCCAGCAGCCGCGGACAGGGCCCCTATGGCTACACCTTC. Its protein product is CASSRGQGPYGYTF. The chain uses TRBV7-9 and TRBJ1-2, with 8 positions matching TRBD1. Looked up from germline, CDR1 is SEHNR and CDR2 is FQNEAQ (reference sequence). This CDR3 region has 14 residues. V was pared by 5 bases and J by 4 bases, with 6 bases of the junction left unmatched. Variable domain in full (rest from reference TRBV7-9 and TRBJ1-2): DTGVSQNPRHKITKRGQNVTFRCDPISEHNRLYWYRQTLGQGPEFLTYFQNEAQLEKSRLLSDRFSAERPKGSFSTLEIQRTEQGDSAMYLCASSRGQGPYGYTFGSGTRLTVV.

The chain combines TRBV7-9 with TRBJ2-7, with D uncertain. Between the trimmed V and J ends, which lost 5 bases and 5 bases, there was a span of 19 bases. This CDR3 is built from 15 residues. Germline CDR1 and CDR2: SEHNR and FQNEAQ (reference sequence). CDR3 in amino acids: CASSRIDQRSDEQYF. CDR3 DNA sequence: TGTGCCAGCAGCCGAATCGACCAGAGGTCGGACGAGCAGTACTTC.

Details on this clone: A much bigger clone sits one base away, suggesting this may be a read error. V usage is TRBV9 and J usage is TRBJ1-1; no definite D call. Germline-derived CDR1 and CDR2 are SGDLS and YYNGEE. This CDR3 comprises 13 residues. V was pared by 4 bases and J by 0 bases, with 7 bases between. This chain's CDR3 is CASSLDLNTEAFF. The DNA of the CDR3 is TGTGCCAGCAGCTTAGACTTGAACACTGAAGCTTTCTTT.

V usage is TRBV19 and J usage is TRBJ1-3, with 7 nucleotides matching TRBD1. Germline V lookup: CDR1 LNHDA, CDR2 SQIVND (reference sequence). This CDR3 is built from 15 residues. V lost 3 bases and J lost 0; bases outside the gene matches: 2. CDR3 nucleotides: TGTGCCAGTAGTATGGACAGGTACTCTGGAAACACCATATATTTT. Translated, it gives CASSMDRYSGNTIYF.

The sample holds a few counts of this clone. This chain connects TRBV4-2 to TRBJ1-4; no clear D gene. The CDR3 is 16 amino acids. V was clipped by 1 base and J by 4 bases, with 13 bases between them. The germline gives CDR1 LGHNA, CDR2 YNFKEQ. CDR3 sequence: CASSQAAGKGNEKLFF. CDR3 in DNA: TGTGCCAGCAGCCAAGCAGCCGGGAAAGGTAATGAAAAACTGTTTTTT.

The chain links TRBV5-4 to TRBJ1-2; 9 bases fit TRBD1. The CDR3 contains 16 residues. Unmatched junction bases numbered 12, after V lost 4 bases and J lost 5 bases. Per germline, CDR1 SGHNT and CDR2 YYREEE (reference sequence). Here the CDR3 DNA reads TGTGCCAGCAGCCACCCCGGGACAGGGATTGAGTATGGCTACACCTTC. This translates into CASSHPGTGIEYGYTF.

The chain uses TRBV7-6 and TRBJ1-2, with TRBD1 as a possible D gene (6 bases). Germline CDR1 SGHVS, CDR2 FNYEAQ. V lost 5 bases to trimming and J lost 0 bases, with 10 bases between them. The CDR3 has 14 residues. This CDR3 is CASSPTGPNYGYTF. The CDR3 region has the DNA TGTGCCAGCAGCCCGACAGGACCTAACTATGGCTACACCTTC.

The chain employs TRBV19 and TRBJ1-5, with 7 bases aligning to TRBD1. The CDR3 runs 14 residues. V shed 8 bases, J shed 9 bases, and the junction held 13 bases outside the gene matches. Germline V CDR1 and CDR2: LNHDA, SQIVND (reference sequence). The DNA for the CDR3 is TGTGCCAGTGGACAGGCGACAAGGCAGGGGCCCCAGCATTTT. Encoded protein: CASGQATRQGPQHF.

This chain links TRBV29-1 with TRBJ1-3; tentatively, D is TRBD1 (6 bases). CDR1 and CDR2 (germline): SQVTM, ANQGSEA. CDR3 length: 14 amino acids. Trimming took 3 bases from V and 1 from J, leaving 10 bases between them. CDR3 sequence reads: CSVDKGGSGNTIYF. CDR3 sequence (DNA): TGCAGCGTTGACAAGGGGGGGTCTGGAAACACCATATATTTT.

V gene TRBV19 combines with J gene TRBJ1-6; D not resolved. The CDR3 has 14 amino acids. The V end was cut by 3 bases, the J end by 7 bases, with 10 bases between. Germline V gene sequence: CDR1 LNHDA, CDR2 SQIVND (reference sequence). The CDR3 DNA is TGTGCCAGTAGTATTTTGCATGCGAATTCACCCCTCCACTTT. It yields the protein CASSILHANSPLHF. Full variable domain (remainder filled in from reference TRBV19 and TRBJ1-6): DGGITQSPKYLFRKEGQNVTLSCEQNLNHDAMYWYRQDPGQGLRLIYYSQIVNDFQKGDIAEGYSVSREKKESFPLTVTSAQKNPTAFYLCASSILHANSPLHFGNGTRLTVT.

This clone appeared a single time. The V gene is TRBV5-8, the J gene TRBJ2-2; TRBD2 matches 9 bases. There are 17 residues in the CDR3. Germline V gene sequence: CDR1 SGHTS, CDR2 YDEGEE. Losses at the gene ends were 0 bases for V and 6 bases for J; bases not matched to a gene: 9. The CDR3 coding sequence is TGTGCCAGCAGCTTGGGTAGCGGGAGATTCGTGTCCGGGGAGCTGTTTTTT. Protein: CASSLGSGRFVSGELFF.